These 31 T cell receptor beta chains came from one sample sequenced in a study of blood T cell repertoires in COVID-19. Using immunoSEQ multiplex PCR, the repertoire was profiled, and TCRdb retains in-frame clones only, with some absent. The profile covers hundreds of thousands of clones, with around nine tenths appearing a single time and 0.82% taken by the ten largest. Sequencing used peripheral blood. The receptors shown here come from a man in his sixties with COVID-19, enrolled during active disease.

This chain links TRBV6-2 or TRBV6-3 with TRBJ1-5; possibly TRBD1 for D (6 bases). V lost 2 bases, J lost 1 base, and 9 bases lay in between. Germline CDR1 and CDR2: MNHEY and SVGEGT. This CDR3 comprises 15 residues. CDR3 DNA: TGTGCCAGCAGTTACACAGGGTTGAGCAATCAGCCCCAGCATTTT. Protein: CASSYTGLSNQPQHF.

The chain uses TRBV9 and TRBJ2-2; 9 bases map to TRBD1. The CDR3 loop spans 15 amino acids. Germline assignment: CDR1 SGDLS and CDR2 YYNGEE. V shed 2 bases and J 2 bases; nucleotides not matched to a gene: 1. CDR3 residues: CASSVTGGNTGELFF. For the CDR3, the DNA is TGTGCCAGCAGCGTGACAGGGGGAAACACCGGGGAGCTGTTTTTT.

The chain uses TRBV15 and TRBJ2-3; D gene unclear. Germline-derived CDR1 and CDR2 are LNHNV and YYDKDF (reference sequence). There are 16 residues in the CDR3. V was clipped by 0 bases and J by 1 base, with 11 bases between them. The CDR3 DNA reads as TGTGCCACCAGCAGAGATTTTCCGGGTCGCACAGATACGCAGTATTTT. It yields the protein CATSRDFPGRTDTQYF.

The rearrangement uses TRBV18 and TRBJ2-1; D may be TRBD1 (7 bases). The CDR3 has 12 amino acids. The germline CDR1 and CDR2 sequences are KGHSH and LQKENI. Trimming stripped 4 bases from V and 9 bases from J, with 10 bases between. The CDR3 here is CASSLQGGEQFF. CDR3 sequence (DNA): TGTGCCAGCTCACTTCAGGGGGGTGAGCAGTTCTTC.

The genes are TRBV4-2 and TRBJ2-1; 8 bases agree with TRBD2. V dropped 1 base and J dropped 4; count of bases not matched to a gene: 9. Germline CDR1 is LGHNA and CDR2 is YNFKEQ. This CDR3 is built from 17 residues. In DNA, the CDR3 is TGTGCCAGCAGCCAAGTACGTGGTAGCGGGGATTACAATGAGCAGTTCTTC. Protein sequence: CASSQVRGSGDYNEQFF.

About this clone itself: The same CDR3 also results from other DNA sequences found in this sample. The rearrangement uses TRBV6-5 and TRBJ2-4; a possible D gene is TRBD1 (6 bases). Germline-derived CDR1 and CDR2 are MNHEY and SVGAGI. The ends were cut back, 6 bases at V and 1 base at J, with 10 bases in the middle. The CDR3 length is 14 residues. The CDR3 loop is CASSTGLAKNIQYF. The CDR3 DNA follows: TGTGCCAGCAGCACAGGGTTGGCCAAAAACATTCAGTACTTC.

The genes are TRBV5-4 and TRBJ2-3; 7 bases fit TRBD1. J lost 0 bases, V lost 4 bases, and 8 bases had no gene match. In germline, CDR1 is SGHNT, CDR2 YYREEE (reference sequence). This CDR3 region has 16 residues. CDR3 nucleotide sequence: TGTGCCAGCAGCACACCGAACAGGGGCAGCACAGATACGCAGTATTTT. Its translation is CASSTPNRGSTDTQYF. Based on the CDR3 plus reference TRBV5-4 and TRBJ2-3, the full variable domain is ETGVTQSPTHLIKTRGQQVTLRCSSQSGHNTVSWYQQALGQGPQFIFQYYREEENGRGNFPPRFSGLQFPNYSSELNVNALELDDSALYLCASSTPNRGSTDTQYFGPGTRLTVL.

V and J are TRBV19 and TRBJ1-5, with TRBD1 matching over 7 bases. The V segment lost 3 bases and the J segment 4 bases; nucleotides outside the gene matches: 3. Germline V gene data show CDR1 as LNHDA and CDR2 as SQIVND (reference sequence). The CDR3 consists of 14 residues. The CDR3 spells CASSITGVNQPQHF. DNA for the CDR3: TGTGCCAGTAGTATTACAGGGGTTAATCAGCCCCAGCATTTT.

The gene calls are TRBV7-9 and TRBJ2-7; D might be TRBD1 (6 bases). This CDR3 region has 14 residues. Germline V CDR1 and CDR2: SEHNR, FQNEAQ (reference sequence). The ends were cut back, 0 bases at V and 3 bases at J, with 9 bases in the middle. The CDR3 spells CASSLAGGLYEQYF. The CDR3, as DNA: TGTGCCAGCAGCTTAGCAGGGGGTCTCTACGAGCAGTACTTC.

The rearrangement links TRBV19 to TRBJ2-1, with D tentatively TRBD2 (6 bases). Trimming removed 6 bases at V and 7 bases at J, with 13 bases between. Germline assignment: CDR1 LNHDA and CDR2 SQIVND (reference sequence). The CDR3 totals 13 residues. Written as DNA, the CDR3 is TGTGCCAGTAGCGGGAGCGCGTGGAATGAGCAGTTCTTC. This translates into CASSGSAWNEQFF.

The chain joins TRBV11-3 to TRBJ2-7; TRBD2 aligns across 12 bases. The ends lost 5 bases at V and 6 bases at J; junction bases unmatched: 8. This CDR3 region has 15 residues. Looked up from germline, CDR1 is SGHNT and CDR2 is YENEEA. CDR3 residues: CASSRSSGRAPEQYF. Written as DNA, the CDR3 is TGTGCCAGCAGCCGGTCTAGCGGGAGGGCCCCCGAGCAGTACTTC.

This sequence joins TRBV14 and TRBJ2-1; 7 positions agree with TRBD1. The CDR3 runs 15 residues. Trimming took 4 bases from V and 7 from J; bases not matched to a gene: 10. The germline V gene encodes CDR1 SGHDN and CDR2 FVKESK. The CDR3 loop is CASSLTGDGMNEQFF. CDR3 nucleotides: TGTGCCAGCAGCCTCACAGGGGATGGTATGAATGAGCAGTTCTTC.

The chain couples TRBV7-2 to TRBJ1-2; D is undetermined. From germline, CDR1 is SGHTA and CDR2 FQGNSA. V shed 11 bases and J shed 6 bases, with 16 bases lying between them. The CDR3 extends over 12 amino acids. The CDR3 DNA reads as TGTGCCCTTCAACGGGAGCCTCATGGCTACACCTTC. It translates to CALQREPHGYTF.

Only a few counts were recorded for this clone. As DNA, the CDR3 is TGTGCCAGTAGTATAGTTGTGGGAGGACCCTACGAGCAGTACTTC. Translating gives CASSIVVGGPYEQYF. The chain employs TRBV19 and TRBJ2-7, with D perhaps matching TRBD2 (6 bases). Germline-derived CDR1 and CDR2 are LNHDA and SQIVND (reference sequence). V was pared by 1 base and J by 2 bases, with 12 bases between. The CDR3 extends over 15 amino acids.

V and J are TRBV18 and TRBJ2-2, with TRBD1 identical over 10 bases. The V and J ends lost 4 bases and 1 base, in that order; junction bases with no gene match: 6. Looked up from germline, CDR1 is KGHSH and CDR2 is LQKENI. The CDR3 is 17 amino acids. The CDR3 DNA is TGTGCCAGCTCACGCGGACAGGGGGACCTGAACACCGGGGAGCTGTTTTTT. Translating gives CASSRGQGDLNTGELFF.

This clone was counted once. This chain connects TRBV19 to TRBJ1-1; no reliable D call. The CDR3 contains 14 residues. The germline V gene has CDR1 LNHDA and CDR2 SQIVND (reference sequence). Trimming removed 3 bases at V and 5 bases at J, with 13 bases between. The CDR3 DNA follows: TGTGCCAGTAGTATTGATCGGGGAGTTACTGAAGCTTTCTTT. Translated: CASSIDRGVTEAFF.

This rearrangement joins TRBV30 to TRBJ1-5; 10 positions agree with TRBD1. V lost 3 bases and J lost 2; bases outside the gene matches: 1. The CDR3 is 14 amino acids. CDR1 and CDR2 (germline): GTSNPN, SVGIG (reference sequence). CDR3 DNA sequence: TGTGCCTGGAGCGGGACAGGGGGCAATCAGCCCCAGCATTTT. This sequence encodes CAWSGTGGNQPQHF.

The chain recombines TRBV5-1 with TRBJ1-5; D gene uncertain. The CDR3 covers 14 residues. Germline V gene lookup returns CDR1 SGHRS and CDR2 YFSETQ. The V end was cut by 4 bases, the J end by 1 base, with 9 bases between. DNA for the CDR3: TGCGCCAGCAGCCCCGACACGAGCAATCAGCCCCAGCATTTT. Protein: CASSPDTSNQPQHF.

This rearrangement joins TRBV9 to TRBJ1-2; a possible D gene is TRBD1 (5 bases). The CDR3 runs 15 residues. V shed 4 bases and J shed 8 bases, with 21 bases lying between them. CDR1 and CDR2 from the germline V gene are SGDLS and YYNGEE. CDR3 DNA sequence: TGTGCCAGCAGCCTTAGCCCCCAGGGTTCGGAGGGCTACACCTTC. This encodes CASSLSPQGSEGYTF.

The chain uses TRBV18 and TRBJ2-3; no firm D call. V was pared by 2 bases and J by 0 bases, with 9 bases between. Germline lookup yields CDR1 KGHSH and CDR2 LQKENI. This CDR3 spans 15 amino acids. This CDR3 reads CASSPIEVSTDTQYF. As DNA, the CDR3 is TGTGCCAGCTCACCAATAGAAGTGAGCACAGATACGCAGTATTTT. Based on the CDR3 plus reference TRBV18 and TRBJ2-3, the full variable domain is NAGVMQNPRHLVRRRGQEARLRCSPMKGHSHVYWYRQLPEEGLKFMVYLQKENIIDESGMPKERFSAEFPKEGPSILRIQQVVRGDSAAYFCASSPIEVSTDTQYFGPGTRLTVL.

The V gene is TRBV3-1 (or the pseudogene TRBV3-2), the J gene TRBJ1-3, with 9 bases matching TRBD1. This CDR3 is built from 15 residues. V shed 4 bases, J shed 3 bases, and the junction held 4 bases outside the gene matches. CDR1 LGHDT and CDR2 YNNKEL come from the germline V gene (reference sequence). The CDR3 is CASSRGQGFGNTIYF. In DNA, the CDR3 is TGTGCCAGCAGCCGGGGACAGGGCTTTGGAAACACCATATATTTT.

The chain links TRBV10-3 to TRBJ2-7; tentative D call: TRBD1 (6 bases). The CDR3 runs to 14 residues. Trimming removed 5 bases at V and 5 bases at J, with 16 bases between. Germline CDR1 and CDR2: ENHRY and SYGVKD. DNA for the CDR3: TGTGCCATCAGTCCCGCCGGGACACCCCACGAGCAGTACTTC. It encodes CAISPAGTPHEQYF.

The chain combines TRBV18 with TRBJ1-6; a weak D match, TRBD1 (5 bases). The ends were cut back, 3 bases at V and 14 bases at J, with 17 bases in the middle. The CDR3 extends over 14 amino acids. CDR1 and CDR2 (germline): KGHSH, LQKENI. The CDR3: CASSPGTPAGALHF. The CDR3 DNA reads TGTGCCAGCTCACCCGGCACCCCGGCGGGGGCCCTCCACTTT.

The DNA for the CDR3 is TGTGCCAGCTCGCCAGGGGGCCCGCAAGAGACCCAGTACTTC. This translates into CASSPGGPQETQYF. The V gene is TRBV18, the J gene TRBJ2-5; the match to TRBD1 covers 8 bases. The germline V gene encodes CDR1 KGHSH and CDR2 LQKENI. V lost 6 bases, J lost 2 bases, and 5 bases stayed unmatched. This CDR3 is built from 14 residues. Together with reference TRBV18 and TRBJ2-5, the CDR3 gives the full variable domain: NAGVMQNPRHLVRRRGQEARLRCSPMKGHSHVYWYRQLPEEGLKFMVYLQKENIIDESGMPKERFSAEFPKEGPSILRIQQVVRGDSAAYFCASSPGGPQETQYFGPGTRLLVL.

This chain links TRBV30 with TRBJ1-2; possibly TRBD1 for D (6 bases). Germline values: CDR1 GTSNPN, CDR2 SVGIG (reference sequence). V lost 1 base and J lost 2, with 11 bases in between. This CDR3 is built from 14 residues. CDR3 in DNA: TGTGCCTGGAGTGCGCAGGGGAGAAACTATGGCTACACCTTC. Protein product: CAWSAQGRNYGYTF.

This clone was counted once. The CDR3 is CASSPLQAPSTDTQYF. In nucleotides, the CDR3 is TGTGCCAGCTCACCTCTTCAAGCCCCGAGCACAGATACGCAGTATTTT. This chain connects TRBV18 to TRBJ2-3; no firm D call. V lost 3 bases and J 0 bases, leaving 13 bases between the germline ends. CDR3 length: 16 amino acids. CDR1 and CDR2 from the germline V gene are KGHSH and LQKENI.

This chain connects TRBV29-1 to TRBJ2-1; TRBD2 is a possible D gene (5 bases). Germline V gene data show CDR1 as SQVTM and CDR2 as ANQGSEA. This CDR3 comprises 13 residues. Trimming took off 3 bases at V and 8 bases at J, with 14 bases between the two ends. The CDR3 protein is CSVEPWESYEQFF. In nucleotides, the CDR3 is TGCAGCGTTGAGCCGTGGGAGAGTTATGAGCAGTTCTTC.

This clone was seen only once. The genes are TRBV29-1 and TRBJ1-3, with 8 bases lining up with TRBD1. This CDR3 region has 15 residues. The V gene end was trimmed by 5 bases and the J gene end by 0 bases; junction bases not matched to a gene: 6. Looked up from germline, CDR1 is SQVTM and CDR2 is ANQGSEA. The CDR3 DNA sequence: TGCAGCGTTTTATCCACAGGGGGCTCTGGAAACACCATATATTTT. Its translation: CSVLSTGGSGNTIYF. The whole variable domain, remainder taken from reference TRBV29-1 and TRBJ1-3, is SAVISQKPSRDICQRGTSLTIQCQVDSQVTMMFWYRQQPGQSLTLIATANQGSEATYESGFVIDKFPISRPNLTFSTLTVSNMSPEDSSIYLCSVLSTGGSGNTIYFGEGSWLTVV.

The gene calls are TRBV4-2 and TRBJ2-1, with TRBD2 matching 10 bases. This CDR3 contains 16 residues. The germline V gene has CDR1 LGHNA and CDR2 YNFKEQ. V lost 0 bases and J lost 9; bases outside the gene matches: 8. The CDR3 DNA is TGTGCCAGCAGCCAAGATCTAGCGGGAGTGGTCTTTGAGCAGTTCTTC. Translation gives CASSQDLAGVVFEQFF.

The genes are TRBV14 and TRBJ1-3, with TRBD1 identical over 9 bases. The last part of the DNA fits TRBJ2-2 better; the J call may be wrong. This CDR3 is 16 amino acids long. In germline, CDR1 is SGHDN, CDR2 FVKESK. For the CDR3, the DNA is TGTGCCAGCAGCCAAGGAAGGACAGGGGTTGGCGGGGAGCTGTTTTTT. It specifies CASSQGRTGVGGELFF.

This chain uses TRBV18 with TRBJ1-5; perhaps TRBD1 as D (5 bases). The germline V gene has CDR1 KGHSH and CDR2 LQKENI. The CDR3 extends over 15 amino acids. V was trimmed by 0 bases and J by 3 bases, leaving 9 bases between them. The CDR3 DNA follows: TGTGCCAGCTCACCACCGACAGCTTCCAATCAGCCCCAGCATTTT. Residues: CASSPPTASNQPQHF.